This T cell receptor beta chain was documented in a study of T cells in Graves' hyperthyroidism and ophthalmopathy. Study-level findings and limits: Most thyroid clonotypes that were expanded above 0.001 also turned up in blood.

The CDR3 is made up of 15 amino acids. The germline gives CDR1 SQVTM, CDR2 ANQGSEA. J was trimmed by 4 bases and V by 3 bases; bases with no gene match: 10. This clonotype has just a few counts. Its target is unknown. It was RNA transcripts that yielded the amplified TCR beta CDR3 regions. Using the HTBI primer set, a first-round RT-PCR was run on the TCR CDR3. TCRdb passed the multiplex PCR reads through MiXCR, listing each CDR3 protein once. Of 550,000 to 600,000 distinct CDR3 sequences in the sample, 15% to 20% were seen once. The sequenced sample was blood. The receptor was derived from a woman between 18 and 29 years old with Graves' hyperthyroidism. The chain is built from TRBV29-1 and TRBJ2-3, with 7 bases matching TRBD2. CDR3 sequence (DNA): TGCAGCGTTGAGTCCGGCGGGAGAACCGCAGATACGCAGTATTTT. Protein sequence: CSVESGGRTADTQYF.